This section outlines one TCR beta chain sequence together with its context. Its antigen is unidentified. This specimen comes from a study of cytomegalovirus exposure and HLA in healthy donors. Study-level findings and limits: TCR beta chains associated with HLA were, in a later analysis, more clonally expanded than equally common others.

Both 60 Vbeta primers and 13 Jbeta primers went into the PCR. In the original processing: A follow-up analysis tallied 73 million or so unique TCR beta chains, some 9.9 million shared. Libraries were prepared by immunoSEQ multiplex PCR; TCRdb keeps only in-frame clonotypes and omits some of them. The DNA gave D and trimming, while V, J and clone size come from that table. This sample has approximately 110,000 clones, with around 75% found just once. V shed 3 bases and J shed 7 bases, with 11 bases lying between them. This CDR3 has 12 amino acids. Germline V lookup: CDR1 SGHRS, CDR2 YFSETQ. This clonotype was sampled from a man aged 25-40 years in good health and CMV-seronegative. The sample was PBMCs. The chain links TRBV5-1 to TRBJ2-7; the D gene is possibly TRBD2 (5 bases). This CDR3 reads CASSSPPGEQYF. Here the CDR3 DNA reads TGCGCCAGCAGCTCCCCGCCGGGGGAGCAGTACTTC.